Reported below is one T cell receptor (beta chain). Its antigen is unknown. No much larger clone exists at a distance of one base, and base qualities are not known. The record originates from a study of cytomegalovirus exposure and HLA in healthy donors (dated by TCRdb to about 2017). About the investigation overall: An earlier analysis of roughly 500 of the donors reported 250 to 350 Gb of sequence data and 120 million or so unique TCR beta sequences from 150 million to 200 million T cells. Donor age, sex, ethnicity and CMV serostatus were compiled together with the repertoire data. An earlier analysis of a few hundred of the donors applied high-throughput TCR beta sequencing to assess whether each TCR beta V gene segment acted as functional or pseudogenic. Every discovery cohort repertoire had been produced on one sequencing platform. The genetic ancestry cluster associated with self-reported Caucasian donors included 70% to 85% of the roughly 400 genotyped donors. HLA typing included class I and class II loci at four-digit resolution. A separate validation cohort of roughly 120 different subjects was used in addition to the roughly 670-subject first cohort. The study aimed to test whether cataloging public T cell receptors could reveal signatures of past pathogen exposure. Typing coverage varied by locus: about 629-630 donors for A, B, C, DRB1 and DQB1; roughly 520 for DQA1; nearly 610 for DPA1; 450 to 480 for DPB1. The study profiled the T cell repertoires of around 700 subjects by immunosequencing and related them to cytomegalovirus serostatus. To predict cytomegalovirus infection status, the study brought together high-throughput TCR immunosequencing, statistical association of individual TCRs with disease status, and machine learning. Roughly 300 gigabases of sequencing data and around 88 million unique TCR sequences made up an early release that covered several hundred HLA-typed donors. Rather than using new phenotypic data, the later analysis identified candidate immune exposures from TCR beta sequences and from how often those sequences occurred across donors. A later analysis re-analyzed previously published TCR beta repertoires from several hundred donors and added high-resolution HLA genotyping to study TCR occurrence patterns. In a later genetic analysis, genome-wide SNP genotypes for about 55% of the 666 donors were used, and that subset was treated as a discovery cohort. About five DR-DQ haplotypes were handled as single units for association and clustering because linkage in the cohort was strong. Among about 400 genotyped donors of the cohort, an average of roughly 230,000 unique TCR beta nucleotide sequences was sequenced per donor, of which approximately 19% were non-productive.

The library was produced with the immunoSEQ multiplex PCR assay. The multiplex PCR relied on a mix of 60 forward primers for TCR Vbeta segments and 13 reverse primers for TCR Jbeta segments. A multiplex PCR assay on genomic DNA amplified the CDR3 region of rearranged TCR beta genes. Amplified TCR beta libraries were sequenced as 87-base-pair reads on the Illumina HiSeq System. The authors processed their data as follows. Across the 500 to 700 repertoires, a later analysis counted tens of millions of unique TCR beta chains, around 10 million of which were shared by at least two donors. Raw reads were error-corrected and collapsed into unique sequences with a nearest-neighbor algorithm that merged closely related sequences to remove PCR and sequencing errors. To assign V, D and J gene segments, CDR3 sequences were aligned to IMGT reference sequences. For a sequence to be retained, a match of at least six nucleotides was required to both a V gene segment and a J gene segment. Rearrangements were called productive when the CDR3 lacked stop codons and stayed in frame with V and J; all others were non-productive. Following IMGT convention, CDR3 was defined as the stretch from the second conserved V-encoded cysteine up to the conserved J-encoded phenylalanine. Sequences without an unambiguous match to a single V gene segment were excluded from the earlier analysis of about 630 of the donors. In an earlier analysis of several hundred of the donors, V segments were called functional above 56.7% productive rearrangements and were called segregating when the between-donor standard deviation exceeded 5%. A statistical classification framework was developed to diagnose cytomegalovirus status using the catalog of TCR beta chain sequences. V and J gene assignment, in a later analysis, came from comparing TCR nucleotide sequences with IMGT/GENE-DB human TR gene sequences. In a later analysis, CDR3 sequences and most-parsimonious VDJ recombination scenarios were assigned using the TCRdist pipeline. In a later analysis, every TCR beta chain was defined by the combination of its CDR3 amino acid sequence and its V-gene family, and reads without a unique V-gene family were dropped. To address suspected cross-contamination and a sequencing artifact, a later analysis removed roughly 640 highly shared, low-generation-probability nucleotide sequences. In a later analysis, a clonal expansion index for each public chain was calculated from normalized within-repertoire ranks of inferred template counts. Generation probabilities in a later analysis came from a VDJ recombination model fitted to out-of-frame rearrangements, and those results were checked against IGoR. A later analysis scored TCR-TCR, TCR-HLA and TCR-CMV co-occurrence with hypergeometric tests, applying a repertoire-size bias correction to TCR pairs. False discovery rates were estimated in a later analysis by permuting HLA or CMV assignments 20 times. In a later analysis, co-occurring TCRs were grouped using DBSCAN, with TCRdist sequence similarity added in when clustering inside HLA-allele-positive subsets. Repertoires with fewer than 30,000 or more than 120,000 public chains were left out of co-occurrence clustering, as were about 5 repertoires with anomalous nucleotide sharing. In TCRdb, the immuneACCESS table is reduced to in-frame sequences with V and J assigned. These tables do not hold every clone; where another copy was compared, an unresolved V gene accounts for under half, and the others remain unexplained. V, J and clone size were drawn from that table, and D and trimming were deduced from the DNA. This sample gives about 95,000 clones in total; roughly 82% of them show up just once. The ten largest clones capture 3% to 3.5% of the sample.

From the cysteine up to the phenylalanine, the CDR3 has a length of 15 residues. Of the read, only the CDR3 DNA is kept; its 45 bases are in frame from base 1. CDR1 LNHDA and CDR2 SQIVND were looked up in the germline V gene (reference sequence). V is trimmed back by 5 bases and J by 5 bases, and the junction contains 8 bases that no gene match accounts for. The cohort was made up of several hundred healthy bone marrow donors. At the time of sampling, every cohort member was nominally healthy, though immune exposures that went unrecorded were likely present. The donor tested CMV seropositive, placing the donor among the 289 seropositive members of the cohort. A peripheral blood sample was collected from each donor, and TCR beta sequencing was performed on peripheral blood mononuclear cells. The Qiagen DNeasy Blood Extraction Kit was used to extract genomic DNA from the blood cell samples. On the study overall, not on this receptor specifically: A further reported finding was that TCR beta sequences accurately predicted the HLA-A and HLA-B alleles for most subjects in the first cohort. Most TCR sequences were observed very rarely across donors, whereas some public TCRs were present in many individuals. In a later analysis, most CMV-associated TCR beta chains were found to appear HLA-restricted, with HLA associations seemingly driven largely by CMV exposure. In this cohort, only TCR beta chains were sequenced, and detectable features were limited by the absence of alpha or paired-chain data. At a false discovery rate of 0.05, a later analysis linked about 16,000 TCR beta sequences to specific HLA alleles. The study gave a list of around 170 TCR beta chains associated with cytomegalovirus. Approximately 18 rarely observed V segments, including chromosome 9 orphons, were excluded from the earlier analysis of almost 600 of the donors because counts were too low. Some IMGT-functional V segments, including TRBV6-2 and TRBV6-3, could not be distinguished by the 87-base-pair reads and were therefore excluded. A later genetic analysis reported fewer N-insertions in productive TCRs among donors in an Asian-associated ancestry cluster than the roughly 700-donor mean. A later analysis found that TCR association rates varied across HLA loci, with DRB1 alleles showing the most associated TCRs and HLA-C alleles the fewest. Immune exposure information for the cohort was limited to CMV serostatus. HLA typing was unavailable for some donors at each locus, so association tests used only the typed subset. In a later analysis, several top co-occurrence clusters were reported to appear linked to parvovirus B19, influenza, CMV and Epstein-Barr virus. Linkage disequilibrium might explain the correlated functional status among segregating V segments, but an unknown experimental factor could not be excluded. A cluster of highly shared sequence variants was judged likely to be a technical artifact of the sequencing pipeline. An earlier analysis of some 590 of the donors showed that most TCR beta V segments appeared in productive rearrangements either about 87% or about 30% of the time, which broadly matched IMGT annotations. In vitro tests confirmed that three of the cytomegalovirus-associated TCR beta chains recognize cytomegalovirus antigens. The classifier was reported to diagnose cytomegalovirus status with high specificity and sensitivity in both the original and validation cohorts. According to the authors, the approach could potentially be generalized to other disease states and immunological phenotypes. A later genetic analysis associated a missense DCLRE1C variant with V-gene and J-gene trimming of TCR beta chains, and an independent cohort replicated the association. In a later analysis, HLA-associated TCR beta chains showed more clonal expansion and lower generation probabilities than non-associated chains that were equally common. When HLA alleles, especially DR and DQ, strongly co-occurred, TCR associations were difficult to assign to individual alleles. Sequencing depth was assumed to be roughly uniform across donors in the presence/absence analyses, though that assumption may not hold.

The sequence was obtained from a man aged 25 to 40 in good health and CMV-seropositive. The rearranged chain carries TRBV19 and TRBJ1-2, with 10 bases matching TRBD1. Input material: PBMCs. The base sequence is TGTGCCAGTAGTTCTCCGGGACAGGGGCGTTATGGCTACACCTTC. Translated, it gives CASSSPGQGRYGYTF. The entire variable domain, with the stretches around the CDR3 drawn from the reference TRBV19 and TRBJ1-2 proteins, is DGGITQSPKYLFRKEGQNVTLSCEQNLNHDAMYWYRQDPGQGLRLIYYSQIVNDFQKGDIAEGYSVSREKKESFPLTVTSAQKNPTAFYLCASSSPGQGRYGYTFGSGTRLTVV.